This T cell receptor (beta chain) was identified in a study of persistence of HIV-infected CD4 T cells. Study-wide background: Isolated cells were CMV- and HIV-1 Gag-responding CD4+ T cells.

General observations from the study: CMV- and Gag-responding cells had lower TCRbeta richness than CD3/CD28-responding cells. Degenerate expanded CDR3beta sequences were enriched among CMV- and Gag-responding cells.

The stimulus was lysate of CMV-infected fibroblasts, about 10 ug/mL. CD40L/CD69 double-negative CD45RO-high memory CD4+ T cells were collected. These HIV-1-infected adults initiated suppressive ART in chronic infection. This CDR3 has 12 amino acids. The V and J ends lost 5 bases and 12 bases, in that order; junction bases with no gene match: 7. CDR1 is SEHNR and CDR2 is FQNEAQ in the germline V gene (reference sequence). This was the immunoSEQ version 4 assay in survey mode. The assay was immunoSEQ multiplex PCR, and TCRdb's table has in-frame clones only and misses some. The data hold fewer than 30,000 clones, with 82% observed a single time. As regards this clone: The antigen remains unidentified.

The sample was CD4+ T cells sorted from PBMCs after roughly 18-hour stimulation, taken from a patient who received antiretroviral therapy. This sequence originates from an adult man with HIV who was CMV-seropositive. The rearrangement uses TRBV7-9 and TRBJ1-1; 9 bases match TRBD1. CDR3 sequence reads: CASSRGTGKTFF. CDR3 DNA: TGTGCCAGCAGCAGAGGGACAGGGAAGACTTTCTTT.